The sequence of this TCR beta chain was determined in a study of molecular identifiers for immune sequencing clone quantification. From the PCR reads, TCRdb called clonotypes with MiXCR, one entry per CDR3 protein. This table has more than 450,000 distinct CDR3 sequences, around 23% appearing once. Regarding this clonotype: The junction does not match germline at one end; this may be a read error.

This clonotype originated in a human donor in good health. Some libraries in this study had Jurkat cell RNA spiked in. Sequencing was performed on naive CD8+ T cells from blood, with Jurkat cell RNA spiked in. Specified subset: FACS-sorted CD8+CD4-CCR7+CD45RA+ naive T cells.

The CDR3 loop reads CSVEGWGQGMNTEALF. CDR3 DNA sequence: TGCAGCGTTGAAGGCTGGGGACAGGGAATGAACACTGAAGCTCTCTTT. This rearrangement joins TRBV29-1 to TRBJ1-1, with TRBD1 matching over 9 bases. Germline CDR1 reads SQVTM; CDR2 reads ANQGSEA. CDR3 length: 16 residues.